This T cell receptor beta chain was documented in a study of OX40 agonist ivuxolimab in advanced cancers. Study summary: A mean age of roughly 60 years, range roughly 23 to 85, was recorded, and roughly 80% were male. Study findings and constraints: On average, a greater number of expanded clones characterised CD8+ T cells relative to CD4+. Among expanded peripheral T cells, antigen specificity went undetermined. Clonal expansion was among the lowest in partial responders at 0.1-3.0 mg/kg, especially CD8+.

The CDR3 contains 15 residues. Germline V gene data show CDR1 as LNHDA and CDR2 as SQIVND (reference sequence). V lost 6 bases and J lost 0, with 12 bases in between. Regarding this clone: What it recognizes is unknown.

Generated by immunoSEQ multiplex PCR, the TCRdb table keeps only in-frame clones and is missing some. Counted here are roughly 60,000 clones, approximately 89% occurring once; the ten biggest clones make up roughly 5%. The sample here was CD4+ or CD8+ T cells sorted from blood, taken in a trial of the OX40 agonist ivuxolimab. The source is an adult with an advanced solid tumor such as melanoma, head and neck, liver or kidney cancer. This chain joins TRBV19 and TRBJ1-3, with a weak D call TRBD1 (5 bases). CDR3 residues: CASSRPGASGNTIYF. CDR3 DNA: TGTGCCAGTAGCAGACCTGGGGCCTCTGGAAACACCATATATTTT.